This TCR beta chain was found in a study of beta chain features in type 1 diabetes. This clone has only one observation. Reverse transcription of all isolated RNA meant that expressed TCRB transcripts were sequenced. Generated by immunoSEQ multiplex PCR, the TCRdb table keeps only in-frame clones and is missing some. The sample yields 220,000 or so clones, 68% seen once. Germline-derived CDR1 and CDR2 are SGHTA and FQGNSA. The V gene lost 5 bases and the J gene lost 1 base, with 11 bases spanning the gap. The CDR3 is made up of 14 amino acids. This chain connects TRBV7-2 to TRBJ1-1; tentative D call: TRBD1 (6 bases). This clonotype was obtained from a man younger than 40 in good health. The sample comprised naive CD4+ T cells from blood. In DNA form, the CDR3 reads TGTGCCAGCAGCAGCCAACAGGGGAACACTGAAGCTTTCTTT. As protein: CASSSQQGNTEAFF.